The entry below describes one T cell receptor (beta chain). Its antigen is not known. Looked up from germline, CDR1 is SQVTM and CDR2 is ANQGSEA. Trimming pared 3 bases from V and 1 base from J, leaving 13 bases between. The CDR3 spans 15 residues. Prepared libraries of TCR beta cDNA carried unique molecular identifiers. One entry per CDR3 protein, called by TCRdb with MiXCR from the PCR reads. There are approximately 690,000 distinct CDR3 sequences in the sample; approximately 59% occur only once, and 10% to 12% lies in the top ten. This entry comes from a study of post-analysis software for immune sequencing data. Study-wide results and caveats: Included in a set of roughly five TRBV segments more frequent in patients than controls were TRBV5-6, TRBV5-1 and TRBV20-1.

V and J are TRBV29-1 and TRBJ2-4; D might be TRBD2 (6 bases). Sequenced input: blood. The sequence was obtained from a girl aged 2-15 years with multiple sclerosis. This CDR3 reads CSVDGGTTAKNIQYF. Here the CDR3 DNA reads TGCAGCGTTGACGGAGGGACGACGGCCAAAAACATTCAGTACTTC. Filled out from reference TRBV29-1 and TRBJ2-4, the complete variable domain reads SAVISQKPSRDICQRGTSLTIQCQVDSQVTMMFWYRQQPGQSLTLIATANQGSEATYESGFVIDKFPISRPNLTFSTLTVSNMSPEDSSIYLCSVDGGTTAKNIQYFGAGTRLSVL.